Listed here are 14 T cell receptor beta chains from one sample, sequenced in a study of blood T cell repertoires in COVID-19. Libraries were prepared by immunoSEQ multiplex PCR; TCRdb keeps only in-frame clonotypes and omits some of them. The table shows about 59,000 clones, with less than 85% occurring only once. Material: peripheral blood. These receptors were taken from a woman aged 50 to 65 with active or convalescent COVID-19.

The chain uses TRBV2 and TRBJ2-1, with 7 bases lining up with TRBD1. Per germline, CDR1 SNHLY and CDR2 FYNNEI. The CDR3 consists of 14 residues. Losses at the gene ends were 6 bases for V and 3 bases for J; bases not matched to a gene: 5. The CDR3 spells CASSRDRSYNEQFF. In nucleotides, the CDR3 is TGTGCCAGCAGCCGGGACAGAAGCTACAATGAGCAGTTCTTC.

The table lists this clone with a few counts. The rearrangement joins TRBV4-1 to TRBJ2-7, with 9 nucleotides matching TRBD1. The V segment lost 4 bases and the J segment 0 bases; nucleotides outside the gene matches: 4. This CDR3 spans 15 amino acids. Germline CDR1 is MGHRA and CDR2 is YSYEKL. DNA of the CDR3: TGCGCCAGCAGCCTAACAGGGGGCTACTCCTACGAGCAGTACTTC. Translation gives CASSLTGGYSYEQYF.

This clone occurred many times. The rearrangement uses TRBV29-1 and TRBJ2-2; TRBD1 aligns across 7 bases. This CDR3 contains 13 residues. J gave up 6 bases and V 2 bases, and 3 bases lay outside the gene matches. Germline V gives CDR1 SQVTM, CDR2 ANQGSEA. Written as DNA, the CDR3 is TGCAGCGTTGAATGGCAGGGGGCCGGGGAGCTGTTTTTT. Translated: CSVEWQGAGELFF.

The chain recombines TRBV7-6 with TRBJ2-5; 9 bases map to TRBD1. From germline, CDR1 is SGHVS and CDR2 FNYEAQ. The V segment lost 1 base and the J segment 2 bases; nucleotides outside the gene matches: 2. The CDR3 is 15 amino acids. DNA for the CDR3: TGTGCCAGCAGCTTAGAAGGGACAGGGCAAGAGACCCAGTACTTC. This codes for CASSLEGTGQETQYF.

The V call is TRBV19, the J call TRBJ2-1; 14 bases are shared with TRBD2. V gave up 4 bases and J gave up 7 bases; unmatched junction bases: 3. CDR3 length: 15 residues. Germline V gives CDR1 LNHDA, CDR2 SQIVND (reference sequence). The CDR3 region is CASSRGLAGENEQFF. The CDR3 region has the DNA TGTGCCAGTAGTAGGGGACTAGCGGGAGAAAATGAGCAGTTCTTC.

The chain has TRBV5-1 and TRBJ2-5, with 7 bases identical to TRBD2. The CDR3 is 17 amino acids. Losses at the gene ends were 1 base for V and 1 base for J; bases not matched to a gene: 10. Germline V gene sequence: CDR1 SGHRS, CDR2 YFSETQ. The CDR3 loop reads CASSLNRSGLTQETQYF. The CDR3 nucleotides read TGCGCCAGCAGCTTGAATCGTAGCGGGCTCACCCAAGAGACCCAGTACTTC. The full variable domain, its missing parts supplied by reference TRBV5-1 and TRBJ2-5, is KAGVTQTPRYLIKTRGQQVTLSCSPISGHRSVSWYQQTPGQGLQFLFEYFSETQRNKGNFPGRFSGRQFSNSRSEMNVSTLELGDSALYLCASSLNRSGLTQETQYFGPGTRLLVL.

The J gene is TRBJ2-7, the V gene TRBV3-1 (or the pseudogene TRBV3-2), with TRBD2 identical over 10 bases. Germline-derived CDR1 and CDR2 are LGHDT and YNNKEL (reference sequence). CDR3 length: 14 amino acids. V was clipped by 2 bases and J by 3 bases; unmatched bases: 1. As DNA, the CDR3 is TGTGCCAGCAGCCAACTAGCGGGAGACTACGAGCAGTACTTC. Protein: CASSQLAGDYEQYF.

The DNA for the CDR3 is TGCGCCAGCAGCTGGGGAACAGGGGAGGCCTACGAGCAGTACTTC. It translates to CASSWGTGEAYEQYF. This chain links TRBV5-1 with TRBJ2-7; D is perhaps TRBD1 (7 bases). The V and J ends lost 3 bases and 2 bases respectively, with 15 bases between them. Germline V gene data show CDR1 as SGHRS and CDR2 as YFSETQ. The CDR3 is 15 residues long.

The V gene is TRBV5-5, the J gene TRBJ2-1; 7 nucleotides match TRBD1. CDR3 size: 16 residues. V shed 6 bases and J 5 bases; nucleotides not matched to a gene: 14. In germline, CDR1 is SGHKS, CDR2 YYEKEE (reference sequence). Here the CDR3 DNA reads TGTGCCAGCACCGGAGACAGGGCATACGGGGACAATGAGCAGTTCTTC. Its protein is CASTGDRAYGDNEQFF. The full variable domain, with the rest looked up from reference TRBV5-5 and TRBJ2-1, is DAGVTQSPTHLIKTRGQQVTLRCSPISGHKSVSWYQQVLGQGPQFIFQYYEKEERGRGNFPDRFSARQFPNYSSELNVNALLLGDSALYLCASTGDRAYGDNEQFFGPGTRLTVL.

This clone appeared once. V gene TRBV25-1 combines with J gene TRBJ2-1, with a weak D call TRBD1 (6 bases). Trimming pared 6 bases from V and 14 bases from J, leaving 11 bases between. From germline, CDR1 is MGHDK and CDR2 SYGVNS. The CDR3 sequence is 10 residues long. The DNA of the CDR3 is TGTGCCAGCAGACAGGGATCGGAGTTCTTC. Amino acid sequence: CASRQGSEFF.

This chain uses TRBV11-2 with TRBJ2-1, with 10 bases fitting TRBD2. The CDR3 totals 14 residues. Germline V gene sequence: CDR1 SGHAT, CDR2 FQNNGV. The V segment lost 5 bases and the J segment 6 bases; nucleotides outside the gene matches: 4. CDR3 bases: TGTGCCAGCAGCGCTAGCGGGAGCATCAATGAGCAGTTCTTC. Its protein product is CASSASGSINEQFF.

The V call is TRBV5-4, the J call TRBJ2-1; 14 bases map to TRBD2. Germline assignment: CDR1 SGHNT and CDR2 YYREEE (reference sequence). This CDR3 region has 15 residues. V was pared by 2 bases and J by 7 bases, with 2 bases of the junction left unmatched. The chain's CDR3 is CASSLRTSGRNEQFF. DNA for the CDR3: TGTGCCAGCAGCTTACGGACTAGCGGGAGGAATGAGCAGTTCTTC. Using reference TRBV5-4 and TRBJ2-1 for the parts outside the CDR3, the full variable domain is ETGVTQSPTHLIKTRGQQVTLRCSSQSGHNTVSWYQQALGQGPQFIFQYYREEENGRGNFPPRFSGLQFPNYSSELNVNALELDDSALYLCASSLRTSGRNEQFFGPGTRLTVL.

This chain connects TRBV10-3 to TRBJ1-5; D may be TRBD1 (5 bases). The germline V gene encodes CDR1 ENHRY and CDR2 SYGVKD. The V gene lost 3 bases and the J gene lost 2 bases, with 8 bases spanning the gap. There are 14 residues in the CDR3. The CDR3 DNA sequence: TGTGCCATCAGTGACGTACAGGGCAATCAGCCCCAGCATTTT. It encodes CAISDVQGNQPQHF.

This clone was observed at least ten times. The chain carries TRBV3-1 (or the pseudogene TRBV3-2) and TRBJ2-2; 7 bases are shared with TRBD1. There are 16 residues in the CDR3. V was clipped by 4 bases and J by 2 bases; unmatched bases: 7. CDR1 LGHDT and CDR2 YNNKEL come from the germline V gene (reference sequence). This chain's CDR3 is CASSLQTGLNTGELFF. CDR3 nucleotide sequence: TGTGCCAGCAGCCTTCAGACAGGGTTAAACACCGGGGAGCTGTTTTTT.